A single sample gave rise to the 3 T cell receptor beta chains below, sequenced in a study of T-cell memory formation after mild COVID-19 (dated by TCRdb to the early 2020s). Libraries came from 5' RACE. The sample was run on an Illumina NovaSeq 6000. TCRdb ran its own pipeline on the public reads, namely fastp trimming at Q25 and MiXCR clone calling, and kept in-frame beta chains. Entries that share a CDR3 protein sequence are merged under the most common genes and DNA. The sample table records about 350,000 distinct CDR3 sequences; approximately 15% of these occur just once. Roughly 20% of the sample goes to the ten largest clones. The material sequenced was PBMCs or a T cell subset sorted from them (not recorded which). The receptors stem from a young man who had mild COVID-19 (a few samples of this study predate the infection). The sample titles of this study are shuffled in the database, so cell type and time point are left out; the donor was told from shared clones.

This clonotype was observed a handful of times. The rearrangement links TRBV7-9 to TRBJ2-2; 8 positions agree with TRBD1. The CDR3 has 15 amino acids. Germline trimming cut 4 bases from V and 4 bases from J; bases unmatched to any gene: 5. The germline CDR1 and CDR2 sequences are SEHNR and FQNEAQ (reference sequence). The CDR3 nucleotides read TGTGCCAGCAGCTCCGGACAGGGAATCACCGGGGAGCTGTTTTTT. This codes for CASSSGQGITGELFF.

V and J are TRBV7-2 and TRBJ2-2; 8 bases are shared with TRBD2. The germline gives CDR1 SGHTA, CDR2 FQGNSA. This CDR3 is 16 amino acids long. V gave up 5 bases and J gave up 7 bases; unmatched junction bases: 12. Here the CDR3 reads CASSRLGGLVDGELFF. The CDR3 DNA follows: TGTGCCAGCAGCCGCTTGGGGGGACTAGTGGACGGGGAGCTGTTTTTT.

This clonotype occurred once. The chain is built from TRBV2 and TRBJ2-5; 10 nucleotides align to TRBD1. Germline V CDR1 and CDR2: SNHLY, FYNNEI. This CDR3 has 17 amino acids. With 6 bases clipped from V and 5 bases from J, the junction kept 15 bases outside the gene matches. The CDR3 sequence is CASSPKTGDRGGETQYF. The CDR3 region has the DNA TGTGCCAGCAGCCCGAAAACCGGGGACAGGGGCGGCGAGACCCAGTACTTC. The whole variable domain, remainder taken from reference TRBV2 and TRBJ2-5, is EPEVTQTPSHQVTQMGQEVILRCVPISNHLYFYWYRQILGQKVEFLVSFYNNEISEKSEIFDDQFSVERPDGSNFTLKIRSTKLEDSAMYFCASSPKTGDRGGETQYFGPGTRLLVL.